The entry below gives a single TCR beta chain sequence along with its context. Its target is unknown. The data were taken from a study of T-cell memory formation after mild COVID-19. Whole-study context: The study found TCR clusters largely donor specific.

One entry per CDR3 protein results from TCRdb running MiXCR on the 5' RACE reads. The repertoire has about 470,000 distinct CDR3 sequences, about 23% of them found once; the top ten carry roughly an eighth. The study's findings and limits: Clones that got smaller from day 15 to 85 had even CD4/CD8, while clones growing later tipped toward CD4+.

The ends were cut back, 3 bases at V and 6 bases at J, with 12 bases in the middle. The germline CDR1 and CDR2 sequences are MGHRA and YSYEKL. CDR3 length: 14 amino acids. This chain uses TRBV4-1 with TRBJ2-1; perhaps D is TRBD1 or TRBD2 (5 bases each). The sequencing sample was made of PBMCs or a T cell subset sorted from them (not recorded which). The source of this sequence is an adult woman who had mild COVID-19 (a few samples of this study predate the infection). Cell type and time point are not known. The CDR3 protein is CASSHPGTSNEQFF. In nucleotides, the CDR3 is TGCGCCAGCAGCCATCCCGGGACGTCCAATGAGCAGTTCTTC.